Listed here are 25 T cell receptor beta chains from one sample, sequenced in a study of tumor-infiltrating lymphocytes in primary liver carcinoma. TCR beta cDNA was reverse-transcribed from about 0.45 ug of total RNA. The reaction used a constant-region primer and ProtoScript II reverse transcriptase. Employing slightly modified ARM-PCR, three nested multiplex PCR rounds were run, and these gave rise to the TCR beta libraries. Investigators reported that the first two PCR rounds, at roughly 10 cycles each, used TRBV1-TRBV30 forward primers with a C-beta reverse primer. TCRdb reanalysed the multiplex PCR reads using MiXCR and keeps one entry per CDR3 protein. Among some 320,000 distinct CDR3 sequences listed, approximately 65% were seen once. Both blood RNA, taken from unsorted whole blood, and germline DNA were extracted. Source material: peripheral blood. The source of these receptors is a man between 40 and 49 years old with primary liver carcinoma and hepatitis B virus infection.

The chain couples TRBV11-1 to TRBJ2-3; D is undetermined. This CDR3 has 14 residues. V lost 3 bases and J 7 bases, leaving 14 bases between the germline ends. Per the germline V gene, CDR1 is SGHAT and CDR2 is FQDESV (reference sequence). CDR3: CASSFGDSTYTQYF. The CDR3 nucleotides read TGTGCCAGCAGCTTCGGAGATAGCACGTATACGCAGTATTTT.

The genes are TRBV29-1 and TRBJ2-2, with D perhaps TRBD1 or TRBD2 (5 bases each). The V end was cut by 7 bases, the J end by 8 bases, with 23 bases between. The CDR3 extends over 15 amino acids. Germline-derived CDR1 and CDR2 are SQVTM and ANQGSEA. The CDR3 DNA follows: TGCAGCGATGGTTTAGGGTGGGGGATGACAGGGGAGCTGTTTTTT. It specifies CSDGLGWGMTGELFF.

As for this clonotype: The CDR3 does not end in the conserved phenylalanine or tryptophan, so this is likely a read error. V usage is TRBV5-1 and J usage is TRBJ2-3, with 7 nucleotides matching TRBD2. CDR1 is SGHRS, CDR2 YFSETQ, per germline. The CDR3 spans 16 residues. V dropped 2 bases and J dropped 1; count of bases not matched to a gene: 7. CDR3 in amino acids: CASSFNSGPGTDTQYL. CDR3 nucleotide sequence: TGCGCCAGCAGCTTTAATAGCGGGCCTGGCACAGATACGCAGTATCTT.

Turning to this clonotype: A clone one base away is much larger, so this may be a read error. This chain connects TRBV13 to TRBJ2-3, with 7 positions matching TRBD2. Germline trimming cut 7 bases from V and 6 bases from J; bases unmatched to any gene: 10. From germline, CDR1 is PRHDT and CDR2 FYEKMQ (reference sequence). The CDR3 sequence is 14 residues long. Written as DNA, the CDR3 is TGTGCCAGCAACTCTACTAGCGAAGGGGATACGCAGTATTTT. Residues: CASNSTSEGDTQYF.

This sequence joins TRBV29-1 and TRBJ2-3, with 10 bases matching TRBD2. Per germline, CDR1 SQVTM and CDR2 ANQGSEA. This CDR3 comprises 14 residues. The trim removed 8 bases at V and 6 bases at J, leaving 11 bases unmatched. The CDR3 here is CSFVAGGSSDTQYF. In nucleotides, the CDR3 is TGCAGCTTCGTAGCGGGGGGTAGTAGTGATACGCAGTATTTT.

This clonotype was picked up a small number of times. J is TRBJ2-7 and V is TRBV7-9; the D call may be TRBD1 or TRBD2 (7 bases each). V lost 6 bases to trimming and J lost 6 bases, with 12 bases between them. CDR3 length: 12 residues. Germline CDR1 and CDR2: SEHNR and FQNEAQ (reference sequence). In DNA, the CDR3 is TGTGCCAGCAGTCAGGGGGGGCGCGAGCAGTACTTC. Amino acids: CASSQGGREQYF.

For this clonotype: This may be a read error: a much more frequent sequence differs by one nucleotide. The chain uses TRBV6-1 and TRBJ2-7; 9 bases align to TRBD1. From germline, CDR1 is MNHNS and CDR2 SASEGT. The CDR3 is made up of 13 amino acids. Trimming cost V 7 bases and J 4 bases; bases outside gene matches: 5. The CDR3 nucleotides are TGTGCCAGCAAAACAGGGGGCGGATACGAGCAGTACTTC. Protein product: CASKTGGGYEQYF.

Notes on this clonotype: Because it lacks the conserved phenylalanine or tryptophan at the end, this CDR3 is likely a read error. This sequence joins TRBV5-6 and TRBJ2-1; 8 bases map to TRBD2. CDR1 is SGHDT, CDR2 YYEEEE, per germline. Trimming cost V 0 bases and J 3 bases; bases outside gene matches: 5. This CDR3 is 16 amino acids long. The DNA of the CDR3 is TGTGCCAGCAGCTTGGCCCTAGCGGGCTACTACAATGAGCAGTTCTCC. Protein product: CASSLALAGYYNEQFS.

Comments on this clonotype: Because the CDR3 is missing its conserved closing phenylalanine or tryptophan, this is likely a read error. V and J are TRBV11-1 and TRBJ2-7; D gene uncertain. V gave up 4 bases and J gave up 4 bases, with 14 bases separating them. Germline-derived CDR1 and CDR2 are SGHAT and FQDESV (reference sequence). The CDR3 runs 14 residues. The CDR3 reads CASSYINAGYEQYL. DNA for the CDR3: TGTGCCAGCAGCTACATCAACGCAGGATACGAGCAGTACTTA.

This clonotype occurred once. A clone one base away is much larger, so this may be a read error. This sequence joins TRBV10-3 and TRBJ1-2; the D is unclear. This CDR3 is 13 amino acids long. Germline lookup yields CDR1 ENHRY and CDR2 SYGVKD. The chain's CDR3 is CAISEGSSNGSTF. The CDR3 DNA reads TGTGCCATCAGTGAGGGCAGTTCTAACGGCTCCACCTTC.

This clonotype appeared a few times. The chain employs TRBV28 and TRBJ2-5; 9 nucleotides line up with TRBD2. After removal of 1 base from V and 4 bases from J, the junction contained 7 bases not matched to a gene. Germline CDR1 is MDHEN and CDR2 is SYDVKM. This CDR3 is built from 16 residues. The CDR3 sequence: CASSLSLAGAPETQYF. The CDR3 DNA sequence: TGTGCCAGCAGTTTATCCTTAGCGGGAGCGCCAGAGACCCAGTACTTC.

Notes on this clonotype: A much bigger clone sits one base away, suggesting this may be a read error. The chain uses TRBV29-1 and TRBJ2-2; D is uncertain. V was shortened by 6 bases and J by 3 bases, with 8 bases between the two germline ends. This CDR3 has 12 residues. Germline CDR1 and CDR2: SQVTM and ANQGSEA. CDR3 bases: TGCAGCGTGACTCGAGACACCGGGGAGCTGTTTTTT. Translating it yields CSVTRDTGELFF.

The chain recombines TRBV5-5 with TRBJ1-5; no definite D call. Per the germline V gene, CDR1 is SGHKS and CDR2 is YYEKEE (reference sequence). Between the trimmed V and J ends, which lost 4 bases and 0 bases, there was a span of 14 bases. This CDR3 is 16 amino acids long. Here the CDR3 DNA reads TGTGCCAGCAGCCCGGGATCCGCGATTAGCAATCAGCCCCAGCATTTT. Encoded protein: CASSPGSAISNQPQHF.

With regard to this clonotype: This may stem from a read error, because a much larger clone lies one nucleotide away. The rearrangement joins TRBV12-3 or TRBV12-4 to TRBJ1-2, with no clear D. The length of the CDR3 is 14 residues. CDR3 sequence: CASSSAGFGRGYAF. The CDR3 nucleotides read TGTGCCAGCAGTTCGGCGGGGTTCGGTCGAGGCTACGCCTTC.

About this clonotype itself: Being one base from a much bigger clone, this may be a read error. The rearrangement links TRBV7-9 to TRBJ2-2, with TRBD1 identical over 7 bases. The CDR3 totals 14 residues. Per the germline V gene, CDR1 is SEHNR and CDR2 is FQNEAQ (reference sequence). Written as DNA, the CDR3 is TGTGCCGGCAGCTGGTACAGGGGTAGCGGGGAGCTGTTTTTT. This sequence encodes CAGSWYRGSGELFF.

This chain connects TRBV5-1 to TRBJ2-3, with D possibly called TRBD1 or TRBD2 (5 bases each). Germline V CDR1 and CDR2: SGHRS, YFSETQ. V was pared by 0 bases and J by 7 bases, with 12 bases between. CDR3 length equals 14 residues. This chain's CDR3 is CASSLDGGPYTQYF. The DNA of the CDR3 is TGCGCCAGCAGCTTGGATGGGGGTCCATATACGCAGTATTTT.

This clonotype has just one count. This could be a read error, since a much larger clone is one nucleotide away. The conserved final phenylalanine or tryptophan is absent from the CDR3, which likely points to a read error. This chain joins TRBV6-2 or TRBV6-3 and TRBJ1-1; no reliable D call. The CDR3 is made up of 13 amino acids. Germline lookup yields CDR1 MNHEY and CDR2 SVGEGT. Trimming shortened V by 2 bases and J by 0 bases, and 4 bases separated the two germline ends. The CDR3: CASSYDLNTEAFI. CDR3 nucleotide sequence: TGTGCCAGCAGTTACGATTTGAACACTGAAGCTTTCATT.

Concerning this clonotype: Compared with germline, one end of the junction differs, possibly owing to a read error. The rearrangement links TRBV11-2 to TRBJ2-1; TRBD2 matches at 11 bases. The CDR3 is made up of 15 amino acids. Germline loops: CDR1 SGHAT, CDR2 FQNNGV. CDR3 sequence: CANSGTSGSYSELFF. The CDR3 DNA follows: TGTGCCAACAGCGGCACTAGCGGGAGCTATTCTGAGCTGTTCTTC.

About this clonotype itself: A much larger clone differs by one base, so this may be a read error. The chain links TRBV6-2 or TRBV6-3 to TRBJ2-5, with D possibly being TRBD2 (7 bases). Germline lookup yields CDR1 MNHEY and CDR2 SVGEGT. The CDR3 runs to 14 residues. DNA for the CDR3: TGTGCCAGCATTTACGGGGGGACACAGGAGACCCAGTACTTC. It specifies CASIYGGTQETQYF.

This clonotype showed up many times. This rearrangement joins TRBV29-1 to TRBJ2-3, with D possibly being TRBD1 (6 bases). CDR1 is SQVTM and CDR2 is ANQGSEA in the germline V gene. CDR3 size: 12 residues. Trimming pared 6 bases from V and 3 bases from J, leaving 10 bases between. CDR3 coding DNA: TGCAGCGTGCAACAGGGTACAGATACGCAGTATTTT. Translated, it gives CSVQQGTDTQYF.

Concerning this clonotype: Being one base from a much bigger clone, this may be a read error. This sequence joins TRBV7-9 and TRBJ2-7; 12 bases are a match to TRBD2. The CDR3 has 16 residues. Germline V lookup: CDR1 SEHNR, CDR2 FQNEAQ (reference sequence). The CDR3 bases are TGTGACAGCAGACCCCCCCTAGCGGGAGGGGGATACGAGCAGTACTTC. It yields the protein CDSRPPLAGGGYEQYF. Supplemented by reference TRBV7-9 and TRBJ2-7, the full variable domain reads DTGVSQNPRHKITKRGQNVTFRCDPISEHNRLYWYRQTLGQGPEFLTYFQNEAQLEKSRLLSDRFSAERPKGSFSTLEIQRTEQGDSAMYLCDSRPPLAGGGYEQYFGPGTRLTVT.

The rearrangement links TRBV5-5 to TRBJ2-1; D is unclear. In germline, CDR1 is SGHKS, CDR2 YYEKEE (reference sequence). The CDR3 has 14 amino acids. V was clipped by 0 bases and J by 1 base, with 5 bases between them. The CDR3 loop is CASSLVTSYNEQFF. The CDR3 region has the DNA TGTGCCAGCAGCTTGGTTACTTCCTACAATGAGCAGTTCTTC.

The V call is TRBV5-4, the J call TRBJ1-5; D is possibly TRBD1 (5 bases). The ends were cut back, 3 bases at V and 1 base at J, with 5 bases in the middle. The CDR3 spans 13 residues. CDR1 SGHNT and CDR2 YYREEE come from the germline V gene (reference sequence). The DNA for the CDR3 is TGTGCCAGCAGCTGGGACAGCAATCAGCCCCAGCATTTT. Translated: CASSWDSNQPQHF.

This chain joins TRBV28 and TRBJ2-7, with 10 bases identical to TRBD2. Germline V CDR1 and CDR2: MDHEN, SYDVKM. With 5 bases clipped from V and 3 bases from J, the junction kept 7 bases outside the gene matches. The CDR3 covers 15 residues. CDR3 loop: CASSPSSGSLYEQYF. As DNA, the CDR3 is TGTGCCAGCAGTCCGTCTAGCGGGAGTCTCTACGAGCAGTACTTC.

V gene TRBV7-9 combines with J gene TRBJ2-7; tentatively, D is TRBD1 (6 bases). Trimming took off 6 bases at V and 6 bases at J, with 15 bases between the two ends. There are 13 residues in the CDR3. Germline V gene data show CDR1 as SEHNR and CDR2 as FQNEAQ (reference sequence). The CDR3 loop is CASSTGPPGEQYF. CDR3 in DNA: TGTGCCAGCAGTACAGGGCCTCCTGGCGAGCAGTACTTC.